This T cell receptor beta chain comes out of a study of blood T cell repertoires in COVID-19. This table comes from immunoSEQ multiplex PCR, and its TCRdb copy is limited to in-frame clones, with some not included. The profile shows 150,000 to 200,000 clones, less than 90% of them singletons. Material for sequencing was PBMCs or T cells enriched from blood (not recorded which). This clonotype was sampled from a woman in her thirties who had been exposed to COVID-19.

The CDR3 loop is CSAETGAGYTF. The CDR3 DNA follows: TGCAGTGCGGAGACAGGGGCTGGCTACACCTTC. The chain joins TRBV20-1 to TRBJ1-2; 8 nucleotides match TRBD1. The CDR3 is 11 amino acids. V gave up 6 bases and J gave up 7 bases; unmatched junction bases: 4. Germline V gene sequence: CDR1 DFQATT, CDR2 SNEGSKA (reference sequence).